This entry lists 24 T cell receptor beta chains sequenced from one sample in a study of neoadjuvant nivolumab and ipilimumab in lung cancer (dated by TCRdb to about 2020). This specimen's time point label, interpreted: at surgical resection after neoadjuvant nivolumab +/- ipilimumab. The library was prepared using the immunoSEQ multiplex PCR assay. TCRdb took this table from immuneACCESS and kept in-frame rearrangements with V and J called. Such tables lack part of the clones; where checked against another copy, unresolved V genes explain under half of the gap, and the rest is unexplained. In this sample the table shows 25,000 to 35,000 clones, roughly 90% of which occur a single time. The ten largest clones represent approximately 2.1% of the sample. This specimen consisted of peripheral blood, obtained after neoadjuvant nivolumab, alone or with ipilimumab, at or shortly before surgery. These receptors all come from an adult with non-small cell lung cancer.

This chain connects TRBV29-1 to TRBJ2-2; D may be TRBD2 (5 bases). Germline lookup yields CDR1 SQVTM and CDR2 ANQGSEA. The CDR3 is 11 amino acids. Trimming removed 7 bases at V and 6 bases at J, with 9 bases between. CDR3 in amino acids: CSATTPGELFF. The DNA of the CDR3 is TGCAGCGCGACTACGCCCGGGGAGCTGTTTTTT.

The chain links TRBV12-5 to TRBJ1-2, with D perhaps matching TRBD1 (5 bases). Trimming shortened V by 6 bases and J by 7 bases, and 9 bases separated the two germline ends. From germline, CDR1 is LGHNT and CDR2 FRNRAP. The CDR3 totals 11 residues. The CDR3 DNA follows: TGTGCTAGTGGCAGGGTTAGTGGCTACACCTTC. It codes for CASGRVSGYTF.

The J gene is TRBJ2-5, the V gene TRBV6-5; TRBD2 aligns across 7 bases. With V trimmed by 2 bases and J by 2 bases, 8 bases remained unmatched. Germline V gene lookup returns CDR1 MNHEY and CDR2 SVGAGI. The CDR3 totals 16 residues. This CDR3 reads CASSYRRTRGQETQYF. CDR3 DNA sequence: TGTGCCAGCAGTTACCGTCGGACTAGAGGACAAGAGACCCAGTACTTC.

The chain uses TRBV6-1 and TRBJ2-7; TRBD1 might be the D (6 bases). The V and J ends lost 5 bases and 5 bases respectively, with 19 bases between them. Germline-derived CDR1 and CDR2 are MNHNS and SASEGT. The CDR3 is made up of 15 amino acids. The CDR3 is CASSLLVGAGNEQYF. CDR3 coding DNA: TGTGCCAGCAGTTTACTTGTGGGGGCTGGAAACGAGCAGTACTTC.

The chain joins TRBV11-1 to TRBJ1-1; D is undetermined. The germline V and J ends were trimmed by 4 bases and 1 base, with 22 bases remaining between them. CDR1 and CDR2 (germline): SGHAT, FQDESV (reference sequence). The CDR3 loop spans 18 amino acids. The CDR3 DNA reads TGTGCCAGCAGCTCCCGGGTGGGAATACCACCCACGAACACTGAAGCTTTCTTT. Its protein is CASSSRVGIPPTNTEAFF.

The chain carries TRBV5-6 and TRBJ1-2; D not resolved. From germline, CDR1 is SGHDT and CDR2 YYEEEE. V lost 6 bases and J lost 7, with 13 bases in between. The CDR3 has 12 amino acids. Here the CDR3 reads CASTATMGGYTF. The CDR3 region has the DNA TGTGCCAGCACCGCAACGATGGGTGGCTACACCTTC.

V usage is TRBV6-1 and J usage is TRBJ2-2; perhaps D is TRBD1 or TRBD2 (5 bases each). The CDR3 extends over 15 amino acids. V shed 2 bases and J shed 6 bases, with 13 bases lying between them. Looked up from germline, CDR1 is MNHNS and CDR2 is SASEGT. The CDR3 bases are TGTGCCAGCAGTGAAATCGCCGGGGCTTCCGGGGAGCTGTTTTTT. Amino acids: CASSEIAGASGELFF.

This clone was seen just once. The chain recombines TRBV18 with TRBJ1-1, with 11 bases lining up with TRBD1. The CDR3 extends over 21 amino acids. The germline V gene encodes CDR1 KGHSH and CDR2 LQKENI. With 1 base clipped from V and 0 bases from J, the junction kept 16 bases outside the gene matches. CDR3 loop: CASSPLYSGTGGKNMNTEAFF. In DNA form, the CDR3 reads TGTGCCAGCTCACCACTATATTCGGGGACAGGGGGAAAAAACATGAACACTGAAGCTTTCTTT.

The chain is built from TRBV19 and TRBJ1-2; D possibly corresponds to TRBD1 (6 bases). The V end was cut by 3 bases, the J end by 6 bases, with 11 bases between. Germline assignment: CDR1 LNHDA and CDR2 SQIVND (reference sequence). The length of the CDR3 is 13 residues. In DNA, the CDR3 is TGTGCCAGTAGTATCCAGGGGTACAATGGCTACACCTTC. Translation gives CASSIQGYNGYTF.

This chain connects TRBV11-2 to TRBJ2-6; 7 bases match TRBD2. Germline lookup yields CDR1 SGHAT and CDR2 FQNNGV. The length of the CDR3 is 16 residues. Trimming took 5 bases from V and 4 from J; bases not matched to a gene: 8. CDR3 amino acids: CASSPRGGTGANVLTF. CDR3 bases: TGTGCCAGCAGCCCCCGCGGGGGAACAGGGGCCAACGTCCTGACTTTC. Together with reference TRBV11-2 and TRBJ2-6, the CDR3 gives the full variable domain: EAGVAQSPRYKIIEKRQSVAFWCNPISGHATLYWYQQILGQGPKLLIQFQNNGVVDDSQLPKDRFSAERLKGVDSTLKIQPAKLEDSAVYLCASSPRGGTGANVLTFGAGSRLTVL.

The rearrangement joins TRBV7-9 to TRBJ1-1; 7 bases line up with TRBD1. The V and J ends lost 1 base and 1 base, in that order; junction bases with no gene match: 9. The CDR3 has 17 amino acids. Germline loops: CDR1 SEHNR, CDR2 FQNEAQ (reference sequence). CDR3 residues: CASSLGGLTGRNTEAFF. CDR3 coding DNA: TGTGCCAGCAGCTTAGGGGGATTGACAGGGAGGAACACTGAAGCTTTCTTT.

This chain joins TRBV28 and TRBJ1-2; 7 nucleotides align to TRBD1. Germline V gives CDR1 MDHEN, CDR2 SYDVKM. The CDR3 is made up of 14 amino acids. V lost 3 bases to trimming and J lost 6 bases; unmatched junction nucleotides: 7. The CDR3 DNA reads TGTGCCAGCAGTTTGGCTGGAAGGGGGCATGGCTACACCTTC. Protein sequence: CASSLAGRGHGYTF.

J is TRBJ2-6 and V is TRBV29-1; unclear D gene. Germline values: CDR1 SQVTM, CDR2 ANQGSEA. V dropped 2 bases and J dropped 1 base, with 6 bases sitting between them. This CDR3 has 14 amino acids. CDR3 region: CSVELRSGANVLTF. The DNA of the CDR3 is TGCAGCGTTGAATTGCGTTCTGGGGCCAACGTCCTGACTTTC.

V usage is TRBV5-1 and J usage is TRBJ2-7, with D maybe TRBD2 (6 bases). Per the germline V gene, CDR1 is SGHRS and CDR2 is YFSETQ. The CDR3 runs 15 residues. Trimming pared 5 bases from V and 0 bases from J, leaving 15 bases between. The CDR3: CASRGWDSASYEQYF. CDR3 coding DNA: TGCGCCAGCAGAGGATGGGACTCAGCCTCCTACGAGCAGTACTTC.

The rearrangement links TRBV6-1 to TRBJ2-5, with 9 bases lining up with TRBD1. Germline V CDR1 and CDR2: MNHNS, SASEGT. J lost 5 bases, V lost 7 bases, and 11 bases had no gene match. The CDR3 sequence is 15 residues long. The CDR3 protein is CASTLGQGQGETQYF. For the CDR3, the DNA is TGTGCCAGCACTCTAGGGCAGGGACAGGGTGAGACCCAGTACTTC.

Notes on this clone: One end of the junction is discordant with germline, which a read error may explain. The V call is TRBV7-9, the J call TRBJ2-3; TRBD2 matches 8 bases. The V gene's germline CDR1 is SEHNR and CDR2 FQNEAQ (reference sequence). The CDR3 has 11 amino acids. The DNA of the CDR3 is TGTGCCAGCAGTTTTGGGACTAGTCTTCTTTTT. Its translation is CASSFGTSLLF.

The V call is TRBV7-3, the J call TRBJ2-1; 10 bases are a match to TRBD2. Trimming at V came to 2 bases and at J to 2 bases, leaving 3 bases not matched to a gene. CDR1 and CDR2 from the germline V gene are SGHTA and FQGTGA. CDR3 length: 16 residues. The CDR3 reads CASSLSGTSAYNEQFF. In DNA form, the CDR3 reads TGTGCCAGCAGCTTATCGGGGACTAGCGCCTACAATGAGCAGTTCTTC.

The V gene is TRBV4-1, the J gene TRBJ2-3; D not resolved. V lost 4 bases, J lost 6 bases, and 14 bases lay in between. Germline CDR1 is MGHRA and CDR2 is YSYEKL. This CDR3 has 14 amino acids. The CDR3 region has the DNA TGCGCCAGCAGCCTCGCCTTGCGCCCTGATACGCAGTATTTT. It specifies CASSLALRPDTQYF.

This chain links TRBV10-3 with TRBJ1-1; TRBD1 matches 7 bases. The CDR3 spans 13 residues. Trimming took 10 bases from V and 0 from J; bases not matched to a gene: 5. Germline V CDR1 and CDR2: ENHRY, SYGVKD. CDR3 sequence: CATTGQLNTEAFF. The CDR3, as DNA: TGTGCCACTACGGGACAGCTGAACACTGAAGCTTTCTTT.

CDR3 amino acids: CAISDLWSAEVQADTQYF. The CDR3 DNA sequence: TGTGCCATCAGTGATCTATGGTCGGCGGAAGTTCAGGCGGATACGCAGTATTTT. V usage is TRBV10-3 and J usage is TRBJ2-3, with no clear D. The CDR3 sequence is 18 residues long. V lost 3 bases and J 6 bases, leaving 25 bases between the germline ends. Germline-derived CDR1 and CDR2 are ENHRY and SYGVKD.

This rearrangement joins TRBV27 to TRBJ1-2; D possibly corresponds to TRBD1 (5 bases). V lost 8 bases and J 11 bases, leaving 15 bases between the germline ends. The germline V gene has CDR1 MNHEY and CDR2 SMNVEV (reference sequence). CDR3 length: 11 amino acids. The DNA for the CDR3 is TGTGCCAGCGCTCAGGGTCACGGGTACACCTTC. Translating gives CASAQGHGYTF.

V and J are TRBV14 and TRBJ2-3, with D uncertain. The CDR3 consists of 16 residues. The V end was cut by 6 bases, the J end by 0 bases, with 16 bases between. CDR1 and CDR2 from the germline V gene are SGHDN and FVKESK. The CDR3 loop is CASSYRAQPSTDTQYF. The CDR3 coding sequence is TGTGCCAGCAGTTACCGGGCCCAACCTAGCACAGATACGCAGTATTTT. Looking up the rest from reference TRBV14 and TRBJ2-3 gives the full variable domain: EAGVTQFPSHSVIEKGQTVTLRCDPISGHDNLYWYRRVMGKEIKFLLHFVKESKQDESGMPNNRFLAERTGGTYSTLKVQPAELEDSGVYFCASSYRAQPSTDTQYFGPGTRLTVL.

This clone has just one count. The chain joins TRBV6-5 to TRBJ1-2; TRBD1 might be the D (5 bases). This CDR3 comprises 13 residues. Per germline, CDR1 MNHEY and CDR2 SVGAGI. V lost 0 bases, J lost 7 bases, and 9 bases lay in between. CDR3 nucleotide sequence: TGTGCCAGCAGTTACTCGCGGGGCACTGGCTACACCTTC. It yields the protein CASSYSRGTGYTF.

The chain is built from TRBV5-1 and TRBJ2-2; 11 bases match TRBD2. The CDR3 totals 15 residues. In germline, CDR1 is SGHRS, CDR2 YFSETQ. V dropped 2 bases and J dropped 5; count of bases not matched to a gene: 2. DNA for the CDR3: TGCGCCAGCAGCTTCTCTAGCGGGAGGACCGGGGAGCTGTTTTTT. Amino acids: CASSFSSGRTGELFF.